This T cell receptor beta chain emerged from a study of technical replicates of blood from a few donors. Germline V gene data show CDR1 as ENHRY and CDR2 as SYGVKD. This CDR3 region has 14 residues. Trimming pared 4 bases from V and 0 bases from J, leaving 10 bases between. Some clones are missing from TCRdb's copy, which holds only in-frame ones; the method was immunoSEQ multiplex PCR. The table includes 70,000 to 95,000 clones, about 90% detected once. Source material: T cells isolated from PBMCs. This receptor was taken from a human donor in good health. Some clones in this sample may be carry-over from other donors' samples. This rearrangement joins TRBV10-3 to TRBJ2-7, with a tentative D call TRBD1 (5 bases). Here the CDR3 reads CAISGGTPSYEQYF. In DNA, the CDR3 is TGTGCCATCAGTGGGGGCACCCCCTCCTACGAGCAGTACTTC.